These T cell receptor beta chains were read from a single sample in a study of CD8 T cells in Susac syndrome. TCRdb recomputed calls from the immunoSEQ multiplex PCR reads with MiXCR, one row per CDR3 protein. There are 160,000 or so distinct CDR3 sequences in the sample; 92% occur only once, and 0.08% lies in the top ten. Sequencing used CD4+ T cells from PBMCs. Every receptor here comes from a human donor in good health. Each CDR3 is given with its conserved first and last residue. D genes are given only for firm matches. Clone size, where shown, is once, few, many, or a class for clones that have expanded.

clone_size,v_call,d_call,j_call,cdr3_aa,cdr3_nt
-,TRBV3-1,TRBD2,TRBJ2-1,CASRRLAGYEQFF,TGTGCCAGCAGGCGCCTAGCGGGGTATGAGCAGTTCTTC
-,TRBV20-1,TRBD2,TRBJ2-5,CSARDLASGIWETQYF,TGCAGTGCTAGAGATTTGGCTAGCGGGATCTGGGAGACCCAGTACTTC
-,TRBV18,-,TRBJ2-1,CASSPGTKYNEQFF,TGTGCCAGCTCCCCCGGGACCAAATACAATGAGCAGTTCTTC
-,TRBV2,-,TRBJ2-6,CASSELGAKGANVLTF,TGTGCCAGCAGTGAACTCGGCGCTAAGGGGGCCAACGTCCTGACTTTC
-,TRBV29-1,-,TRBJ1-2,CSVRSGTTNYGYTF,TGCAGCGTCCGTTCCGGGACCACAAACTATGGCTACACCTTC
-,TRBV7-9,-,TRBJ1-6,CASRGVYNSPLHF,TGTGCCAGTAGGGGTGTCTATAATTCACCCCTCCACTTT
-,TRBV6-1,-,TRBJ1-5,CAAKMGSNQPQHF,TGTGCCGCTAAGATGGGAAGCAATCAGCCCCAGCATTTT
-,TRBV5-8,-,TRBJ2-5,CASSLERGGKETQYF,TGTGCCAGCAGCTTAGAACGAGGCGGGAAAGAGACCCAGTACTTC
-,TRBV7-2,-,TRBJ1-1,CASSLYPSGTVNTEAFF,TGTGCCAGCAGCTTATACCCCTCCGGGACGGTGAACACTGAAGCTTTCTTT
-,TRBV20-1,-,TRBJ2-5,CSARVAQETQYF,TGCAGTGCTAGAGTGGCCCAAGAGACCCAGTACTTC
few,TRBV3-1,-,TRBJ2-2,CASSQYTGELFF,TGTGCCAGCTCTCAATACACCGGGGAGCTGTTTTTT
-,TRBV5-6,-,TRBJ1-1,CASSSGQAGTEAFF,TGTGCCAGCAGCTCCGGCCAAGCGGGGACTGAAGCTTTCTTT
-,TRBV7-8,TRBD1,TRBJ2-5,CASSERPGTVQETQYF,TGTGCCAGCAGCGAGCGTCCCGGGACAGTCCAAGAGACCCAGTACTTC
-,TRBV10-1,-,TRBJ2-3,CASSETLQGSADTQYF,TGCGCCAGCAGTGAGACCCTCCAGGGTTCGGCAGATACGCAGTATTTT
once,TRBV20-1,-,TRBJ2-2,CSASLGWELFF,TGCAGTGCTAGCTTAGGGTGGGAGCTGTTTTTT
-,TRBV30,-,TRBJ1-2,CAWSVMSGGGGYTF,TGTGCCTGGAGTGTAATGTCCGGGGGAGGCGGCTACACCTTC
-,TRBV19,-,TRBJ1-3,CASSTNSERRGTIYF,TGTGCCAGTAGTACCAACTCGGAACGGCGAGGCACCATATATTTT
-,TRBV7-8,-,TRBJ1-1,CASSLQMNTEVFF,TGTGCCAGCAGCTTGCAGATGAACACTGAAGTTTTCTTT
-,TRBV6-2/TRBV6-3,-,TRBJ2-1,CASSYLGLGYNEQFF,TGTGCCAGCAGTTACCTCGGGCTAGGCTACAATGAGCAGTTCTTC
-,TRBV7-9,TRBD1,TRBJ1-2,CASSLLDRGGYGYTF,TGTGCCAGCAGCTTACTTGACAGGGGAGGCTATGGCTACACCTTC
-,TRBV5-1,-,TRBJ1-1,CASSLFRLNTEAFF,TGCGCCAGCAGCTTGTTCAGGCTGAACACTGAAGCTTTCTTT
-,TRBV12-5,-,TRBJ1-2,CASGFRTGYGYTF,TGTGCTAGTGGCTTTCGGACCGGCTATGGCTACACCTTC
once,TRBV7-3,TRBD2,TRBJ2-3,CASSLKGLADTTDTQYF,TGTGCCAGCAGCTTAAAGGGACTAGCGGACACCACAGATACGCAGTATTTT
-,TRBV5-1,-,TRBJ1-1,CASNRLPADTEAFF,TGCGCCAGCAATCGGCTTCCAGCGGACACTGAAGCTTTCTTT
-,TRBV7-2,-,TRBJ1-3,CASSPQSGSGNTIYF,TGTGCCAGCAGCCCCCAATCGGGCTCTGGAAACACCATATATTTT
-,TRBV6-5,-,TRBJ2-2,CASSYQPNTGELFF,TGTGCCAGCAGTTACCAGCCAAACACCGGGGAGCTGTTTTTT
-,TRBV10-3,TRBD1,TRBJ1-1,CAISEQAGGLTEAFF,TGTGCCATCAGTGAGCAGGCAGGGGGCTTAACTGAAGCTTTCTTT
few,TRBV5-1,-,TRBJ2-5,CASSLQGGETQYF,TGTGCCAGCAGCCTCCAGGGTGGCGAGACCCAGTACTTC
-,TRBV19,-,TRBJ1-1,CASSLGYELTEAFF,TGTGCCAGTAGCCTGGGGTACGAACTGACTGAAGCTTTCTTT
-,TRBV3-1,-,TRBJ2-7,CASSLHGLTEQYF,TGTGCCAGCAGCCTACACGGGCTAACCGAGCAGTACTTC
-,TRBV7-3,TRBD2,TRBJ2-1,CASSFRGRASLNEQFF,TGTGCCAGCAGCTTTCGAGGGAGGGCCTCTCTAAATGAGCAGTTCTTC
-,TRBV9,TRBD2,TRBJ2-3,CPTPGGREDTQYF,TGTCCAACCCCGGGGGGGCGCGAAGATACGCAGTATTTT
-,TRBV11-2,-,TRBJ2-7,CASSLEGNSEQYF,TGTGCCAGCAGCTTGGAGGGAAACTCCGAGCAGTACTTC
-,TRBV2,TRBD1,TRBJ1-2,CASSEGQGILRGYTF,TGTGCCAGCAGTGAGGGACAGGGCATTTTGCGGGGCTACACCTTC
few,TRBV30,-,TRBJ2-7,CAWNRQASYEQYF,TGTGCCTGGAACCGACAGGCCTCCTACGAGCAGTACTTC
once,TRBV11-2,TRBD2,TRBJ2-2,CAVREGWGTGELFF,TGTGCCGTGCGGGAGGGCTGGGGTACCGGGGAGCTGTTTTTT
-,TRBV7-2,TRBD1,TRBJ2-1,CASRWDRDRDNEQFF,TGTGCCAGCAGATGGGACCGGGACAGAGACAATGAGCAGTTCTTC
-,TRBV19,-,TRBJ1-2,CASRMGATNYGYTF,TGTGCCAGTAGGATGGGCGCCACTAACTATGGCTACACCTTC
-,TRBV5-1,TRBD1,TRBJ1-2,CASSLDSQGHYGYTF,TGCGCCAGCAGCTTGGACTCACAGGGGCACTATGGCTACACCTTC
-,TRBV3-1,TRBD2,TRBJ2-1,CASSQASGYYNEQFF,TGTGCCAGCAGCCAAGCTAGCGGTTACTACAATGAGCAGTTCTTC
-,TRBV2,TRBD1,TRBJ2-5,CASSVQGADETQYF,TGTGCCAGCAGTGTACAGGGGGCGGATGAGACCCAGTACTTC
-,TRBV12-3/TRBV12-4,TRBD1,TRBJ2-7,CASSLGQGSPYEQYF,TGTGCCAGCAGTTTGGGACAGGGGAGCCCCTACGAGCAGTACTTC
-,TRBV28,-,TRBJ1-2,CASSLAHADGYTF,TGTGCCAGCAGTTTAGCCCACGCGGATGGCTACACCTTC
-,TRBV7-9,-,TRBJ2-2,CASSPRNTGELFF,TGTGCCAGCAGCCCGCGAAACACCGGGGAGCTGTTTTTT
-,TRBV27,-,TRBJ1-1,CASSSQENTEAFF,TGTGCCAGCAGTTCACAGGAGAACACTGAAGCTTTCTTT
-,TRBV7-9,-,TRBJ1-4,CASSGQTNEKLFF,TGTGCCAGCAGCGGACAGACTAATGAAAAACTGTTTTTT
-,TRBV7-8,-,TRBJ2-7,CASSLSELYEQYF,TGTGCCAGCAGCTTATCGGAACTCTACGAGCAGTACTTC
once,TRBV28,-,TRBJ1-1,CASSLSDTEAFF,TGTGCCAGCAGTTTAAGCGACACTGAAGCTTTCTTT
-,TRBV28,TRBD1,TRBJ1-4,CASTLTGGSEKLFF,TGTGCCAGCACACTGACAGGGGGAAGCGAAAAACTGTTTTTT
-,TRBV2,-,TRBJ2-4,CASSESVAKNIQYF,TGTGCCAGCAGTGAGTCGGTAGCCAAAAACATTCAGTACTTC
-,TRBV5-1,TRBD2,TRBJ2-3,CASSWGLAVLTDTQYF,TGCGCCAGCAGCTGGGGACTAGCGGTTCTCACAGATACGCAGTATTTT
-,TRBV20-1,TRBD2,TRBJ2-1,CSARSGGPGNEQFF,TGCAGTGCTCGTTCGGGAGGGCCGGGCAATGAGCAGTTCTTC
-,TRBV20-1,TRBD1,TRBJ2-1,CSASGDRVNNEQFF,TGCAGTGCTTCCGGGGACAGGGTAAACAATGAGCAGTTCTTC
-,TRBV7-9,TRBD1,TRBJ2-4,CASSSQGARGDIQYF,TGTGCCAGCAGCTCCCAGGGGGCAAGAGGGGACATTCAGTACTTC
-,TRBV6-1,TRBD2,TRBJ2-3,CATSPTSGSGNTQYF,TGTGCCACCTCCCCGACTAGCGGGAGTGGAAATACGCAGTATTTT
few,TRBV7-2,TRBD1,TRBJ2-7,CASSSGQGLYEQYF,TGTGCCAGCAGCTCAGGACAGGGGCTCTACGAGCAGTACTTC
-,TRBV5-1,TRBD1,TRBJ1-1,CASSPTGGRNTEAFF,TGCGCCAGCAGCCCCACAGGGGGACGGAACACTGAAGCTTTCTTT
-,TRBV5-4,TRBD1,TRBJ1-1,CASSRDRANTEAFF,TGTGCCAGCAGTAGGGACAGGGCGAACACTGAAGCTTTCTTT
-,TRBV5-6,-,TRBJ2-3,CASSQGLVGTDTQYF,TGTGCCAGCAGCCAAGGTCTAGTGGGCACAGATACGCAGTATTTT